These 30 T cell receptor beta chains came from one sample sequenced in a study of shared T cell receptors in the human thymus. Clones were sequenced by immunoSEQ multiplex PCR, and TCRdb holds only the in-frame ones, with some missing. The repertoire holds more than 550,000 clones, with approximately 89% as singletons. These data also formed part of another study, on human thymus T cells.

Sample: thymocytes. These receptors were obtained from a boy in the first two years of life with a congenital heart defect.

The gene calls are TRBV4-2 and TRBJ2-7, with a tentative D call TRBD2 (6 bases). CDR1 LGHNA and CDR2 YNFKEQ come from the germline V gene. The CDR3 sequence is 16 residues long. V dropped 0 bases and J dropped 2 bases, with 14 bases sitting between them. The CDR3 loop reads CASSQEVTGEAYEQYF. CDR3 nucleotide sequence: TGTGCCAGCAGCCAAGAAGTGACGGGGGAGGCCTACGAGCAGTACTTC.

The CDR3 reads CASSFSALAGAFTYEQYF. The CDR3 region has the DNA TGTGCCAGCAGTTTTTCTGCCTTAGCGGGGGCCTTCACCTACGAGCAGTACTTC. The V and J genes are TRBV27 and TRBJ2-7, with 9 bases that match TRBD2. There are 18 residues in the CDR3. CDR1 and CDR2 from the germline V gene are MNHEY and SMNVEV (reference sequence). Trimming removed 3 bases from V and 2 bases from J; junction bases left unmatched: 14.

The table lists this clone with a few counts. The chain is built from TRBV19 and TRBJ1-5; 10 nucleotides line up with TRBD1. The length of the CDR3 is 14 residues. With V trimmed by 5 bases and J by 6 bases, 4 bases remained unmatched. Germline CDR1 and CDR2: LNHDA and SQIVND (reference sequence). The CDR3 DNA sequence: TGTGCCAGTAGTGTTCGGACAGGGGGTCAGCCCCAGCATTTT. It is translated as CASSVRTGGQPQHF.

As concerns this clone: One end of the junction varies from germline; a read error may be responsible. The chain recombines TRBV27 with TRBJ1-1; 10 nucleotides line up with TRBD1. The CDR3 has 11 residues. Germline CDR1 is MNHEY and CDR2 is SMNVEV (reference sequence). In DNA form, the CDR3 reads TGTGCCAGCACTATCGACAGGGGGCGACTCTTT. It translates to CASTIDRGRLF.

CDR3 residues: CASSPRQGIETQYF. The DNA of the CDR3 is TGTGCCAGCAGCCCGAGGCAGGGCATAGAGACCCAGTACTTC. V gene TRBV11-2 combines with J gene TRBJ2-5, with TRBD1 as a possible D gene (5 bases). The CDR3 spans 14 residues. The V gene lost 5 bases and the J gene lost 4 bases, with 14 bases spanning the gap. Germline CDR1 is SGHAT and CDR2 is FQNNGV.

The CDR3 sequence is CASSHHPGLLAGFDEQFF. The CDR3, as DNA: TGCGCCAGCAGCCATCACCCTGGCCTACTAGCGGGATTCGATGAGCAGTTCTTC. The rearrangement uses TRBV4-3 and TRBJ2-1; TRBD2 matches at 10 bases. With 3 bases clipped from V and 8 bases from J, the junction kept 16 bases outside the gene matches. CDR1 and CDR2 (germline): LGHNA, YSLEER. The CDR3 runs 18 residues.

The gene calls are TRBV11-1 and TRBJ1-1; D perhaps matches TRBD1 (6 bases). V lost 5 bases and J 4 bases, leaving 17 bases between the germline ends. Germline V CDR1 and CDR2: SGHAT, FQDESV (reference sequence). The CDR3 loop spans 15 amino acids. The CDR3 reads CASSPRTASFTEAFF. The CDR3 DNA sequence: TGTGCCAGCAGCCCAAGGACAGCATCTTTCACTGAAGCTTTCTTT.

This clone was seen a few times. The rearrangement uses TRBV6-4 and TRBJ1-3; possibly TRBD1 for D (5 bases). This CDR3 comprises 14 residues. Germline CDR1 is MRHNA and CDR2 is SNTAGT. V was shortened by 4 bases and J by 5 bases, with 12 bases between the two germline ends. This chain's CDR3 is CASSGSGLRNTIYF. In nucleotides, the CDR3 is TGTGCCAGCAGTGGGTCAGGGTTGCGAAACACCATATATTTT.

The CDR3 loop is CASSPTGDDEKLFF. The CDR3 DNA reads TGTGCCAGCAGCCCGACAGGGGATGATGAAAAACTGTTTTTT. This chain links TRBV2 with TRBJ1-4; TRBD1 aligns across 8 bases. Germline V CDR1 and CDR2: SNHLY, FYNNEI. J lost 6 bases, V lost 6 bases, and 6 bases had no gene match. The CDR3 runs to 14 residues.

DNA for the CDR3: TGTGCCAGCAGTCTGGACAGGGGTAGCACAGATACGCAGTATTTT. Protein sequence: CASSLDRGSTDTQYF. The V gene is TRBV28, the J gene TRBJ2-3, with 9 bases fitting TRBD1. The CDR3 consists of 15 residues. The V segment lost 5 bases and the J segment 0 bases; nucleotides outside the gene matches: 3. From germline, CDR1 is MDHEN and CDR2 SYDVKM. The whole variable domain, remainder taken from reference TRBV28 and TRBJ2-3, is DVKVTQSSRYLVKRTGEKVFLECVQDMDHENMFWYRQDPGLGLRLIYFSYDVKMKEKGDIPEGYSVSREKKERFSLILESASTNQTSMYLCASSLDRGSTDTQYFGPGTRLTVL.

The CDR3 loop reads CSATYRNEQFF. Written as DNA, the CDR3 is TGCAGTGCCACTTACAGGAATGAGCAGTTCTTC. V usage is TRBV20-1 and J usage is TRBJ2-1; D may be TRBD1 (5 bases). The germline CDR1 and CDR2 sequences are DFQATT and SNEGSKA (reference sequence). Between the trimmed V and J ends, which lost 6 bases and 7 bases, there was a span of 10 bases. The CDR3 has 11 amino acids.

The table lists this clone with a count of one. This chain uses TRBV9 with TRBJ2-3; D gene uncertain. Germline V gives CDR1 SGDLS, CDR2 YYNGEE. With 0 bases removed from V and 0 bases from J, the gap between germline ends came to 11 bases. The CDR3 length is 16 residues. DNA for the CDR3: TGTGCCAGCAGCGTAGCGAACTCCCCTAGCACAGATACGCAGTATTTT. This gives the protein CASSVANSPSTDTQYF.

This sequence joins TRBV23-1 and TRBJ1-2, with D perhaps matching TRBD1 (5 bases). TRBV23-1 is designated an ORF whose function remains uncertain. V lost 5 bases and J lost 5, with 21 bases in between. The CDR3 has 16 amino acids. The CDR3 DNA is TGCGCCAGCAGTTTCCCAGCAGGGCCACCCTCATATGGCTACACCTTC. It encodes CASSFPAGPPSYGYTF.

The genes are TRBV10-1 and TRBJ2-7, with D tentatively TRBD1 (5 bases). The germline V gene has CDR1 WNHNN and CDR2 SYGVQD (reference sequence). The CDR3 length is 14 residues. V lost 6 bases and J lost 2, with 14 bases in between. The CDR3 nucleotides are TGCGCCAGCAGCCAGGGCTTGGATCCCTACGAGCAGTACTTC. Protein: CASSQGLDPYEQYF.

The chain couples TRBV5-1 to TRBJ2-1, with 7 bases lining up with TRBD1. V shed 7 bases, J shed 4 bases, and the junction held 8 bases outside the gene matches. The CDR3 is made up of 14 amino acids. CDR1 and CDR2 from the germline V gene are SGHRS and YFSETQ. The CDR3 DNA sequence: TGCGCCAGCTCCGGGACAGTACTTTACAATGAGCAGTTCTTC. Translating gives CASSGTVLYNEQFF.

The chain carries TRBV14 and TRBJ1-1; the match to TRBD1 covers 11 bases. Germline V gene sequence: CDR1 SGHDN, CDR2 FVKESK. This CDR3 comprises 17 residues. With V trimmed by 2 bases and J by 3 bases, 8 bases remained unmatched. The CDR3, as DNA: TGTGCCAGCAGCCAAAGGGACAGGGGGTCTCTTTACACTGAAGCTTTCTTT. Its protein product is CASSQRDRGSLYTEAFF.

The chain recombines TRBV28 with TRBJ2-7; 9 bases map to TRBD2. The V and J ends lost 6 bases and 2 bases, in that order; junction bases with no gene match: 5. This CDR3 is built from 14 residues. The germline V gene encodes CDR1 MDHEN and CDR2 SYDVKM. CDR3 nucleotides: TGTGCCAGCAGGGGTAGCGGGAGCCCCTACGAGCAGTACTTC. This sequence encodes CASRGSGSPYEQYF.

The chain is built from TRBV2 and TRBJ1-2, with D perhaps TRBD1 (6 bases). This CDR3 has 15 residues. Trimming took off 3 bases at V and 4 bases at J, with 15 bases between the two ends. CDR1 SNHLY and CDR2 FYNNEI come from the germline V gene. The CDR3 sequence is CASSERPSGVYGYTF. The CDR3 bases are TGTGCCAGCAGTGAGAGACCTTCAGGGGTCTATGGCTACACCTTC.

In nucleotides, the CDR3 is TGTGCCAGCTGTGGTGGCTACACCGGGGAGCTGTTTTTT. Amino acids: CASCGGYTGELFF. This chain links TRBV6-5 with TRBJ2-2; D call uncertain. The CDR3 totals 13 residues. V dropped 8 bases and J dropped 3 bases, with 10 bases sitting between them. The V gene's germline CDR1 is MNHEY and CDR2 SVGAGI.

V gene TRBV5-1 combines with J gene TRBJ2-7, with TRBD2 identical over 8 bases. The V gene end was trimmed by 4 bases and the J gene end by 0 bases; junction bases not matched to a gene: 15. The germline CDR1 and CDR2 sequences are SGHRS and YFSETQ. This CDR3 is 18 amino acids long. The CDR3 DNA reads TGCGCCAGCAGCCTGCTACCAACTAGCGGACCTTTCTCCTACGAGCAGTACTTC. Its translation is CASSLLPTSGPFSYEQYF.

The genes are TRBV5-1 and TRBJ1-6; D remains unclear. Germline V lookup: CDR1 SGHRS, CDR2 YFSETQ. V was pared by 2 bases and J by 10 bases, with 19 bases between. The length of the CDR3 is 16 residues. The CDR3 DNA follows: TGCGCCAGCAGCTTTTCAGTTACGGTGCGGGGATCACCCCTCCACTTT. Its translation is CASSFSVTVRGSPLHF.

This chain links TRBV9 with TRBJ1-1; D is uncertain. The germline gives CDR1 SGDLS, CDR2 YYNGEE. The CDR3 extends over 13 amino acids. V shed 6 bases and J shed 0 bases, with 9 bases lying between them. As DNA, the CDR3 is TGTGCCAGCACCCGAGGGTTGAACACTGAAGCTTTCTTT. Protein: CASTRGLNTEAFF.

This chain joins TRBV9 and TRBJ1-3; D is perhaps TRBD1 (6 bases). With 0 bases removed from V and 6 bases from J, the gap between germline ends came to 13 bases. The CDR3 length is 15 residues. Germline V CDR1 and CDR2: SGDLS, YYNGEE. CDR3 sequence: CASSVEQGQSNTIYF. For the CDR3, the DNA is TGTGCCAGCAGCGTAGAGCAGGGACAATCAAACACCATATATTTT.

V is TRBV28 and J is TRBJ2-6; maybe TRBD1 (6 bases). V was clipped by 5 bases and J by 2 bases, with 10 bases between them. The V gene's germline CDR1 is MDHEN and CDR2 SYDVKM. CDR3 length equals 15 residues. CDR3 residues: CASSPDSAGANVLTF. DNA of the CDR3: TGTGCCAGCAGTCCGGACAGCGCTGGGGCCAACGTCCTGACTTTC.

The chain employs TRBV2 and TRBJ2-6; D is possibly TRBD1 (6 bases). The V end was cut by 5 bases, the J end by 0 bases, with 14 bases between. Germline CDR1 reads SNHLY; CDR2 reads FYNNEI. The length of the CDR3 is 17 residues. The CDR3 loop is CASSLDSGDSGANVLTF. In nucleotides, the CDR3 is TGTGCCAGCAGTCTGGACAGTGGAGACTCTGGGGCCAACGTCCTGACTTTC.

This chain connects TRBV2 to TRBJ2-1; the match to TRBD1 covers 9 bases. The CDR3 is made up of 15 amino acids. From germline, CDR1 is SNHLY and CDR2 FYNNEI. V was pared by 3 bases and J by 9 bases, with 9 bases of the junction left unmatched. As DNA, the CDR3 is TGTGCCAGCAGTGAGTTGAACAGGGGGCAAGGTGAGCAGTTCTTC. Residues: CASSELNRGQGEQFF.

This clone was seen a few times. One end of the junction varies from germline; a read error may be responsible. The V and J genes are TRBV5-6 and TRBJ2-7; perhaps TRBD1 as D (6 bases). CDR1 and CDR2 from the germline V gene are SGHDT and YYEEEE. The CDR3 extends over 11 amino acids. CDR3 amino acids: CASSLKAGEGF. In DNA, the CDR3 is TGTGCCAGCAGCTTAAAGGCAGGGGAAGGCTTC.

The J gene is TRBJ2-7, the V gene TRBV11-3, with 10 bases identical to TRBD2. V lost 2 bases and J lost 5; bases outside the gene matches: 6. The CDR3 sequence is 15 residues long. The V gene's germline CDR1 is SGHNT and CDR2 YENEEA. This CDR3 is CASSLKAGGLNEQYF. For the CDR3, the DNA is TGTGCCAGCAGCTTAAAAGCGGGAGGGCTAAACGAGCAGTACTTC.

The V gene is TRBV19, the J gene TRBJ2-7, with 9 bases lining up with TRBD2. Germline CDR1 is LNHDA and CDR2 is SQIVND (reference sequence). There are 18 residues in the CDR3. The V segment lost 5 bases and the J segment 2 bases; nucleotides outside the gene matches: 16. CDR3 in DNA: TGTGCCAGTAGTCCGACTAGCGGAAGATTTTACCTCACCTACGAGCAGTACTTC. Encoded protein: CASSPTSGRFYLTYEQYF.

The chain uses TRBV28 and TRBJ2-7; D is ambiguous. The V gene lost 10 bases and the J gene lost 0 bases, with 16 bases spanning the gap. CDR3 length: 14 residues. CDR1 and CDR2 (germline): MDHEN, SYDVKM. CDR3 region: CAISLPVLSYEQYF. CDR3 nucleotide sequence: TGTGCCATAAGTCTCCCGGTACTCTCCTACGAGCAGTACTTC.